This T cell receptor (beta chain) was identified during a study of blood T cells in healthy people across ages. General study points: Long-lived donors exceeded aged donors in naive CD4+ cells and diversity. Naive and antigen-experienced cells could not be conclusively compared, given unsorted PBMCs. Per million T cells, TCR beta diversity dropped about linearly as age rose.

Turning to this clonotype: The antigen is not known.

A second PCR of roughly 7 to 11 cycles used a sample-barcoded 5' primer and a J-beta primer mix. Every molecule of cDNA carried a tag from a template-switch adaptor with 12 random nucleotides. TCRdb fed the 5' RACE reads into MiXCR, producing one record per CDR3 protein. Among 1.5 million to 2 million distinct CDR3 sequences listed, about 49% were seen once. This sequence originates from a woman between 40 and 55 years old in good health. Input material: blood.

The DNA for the CDR3 is TGTGCCAGTGGGGACAGGGGGTTCGAGCAGTACTTC. Its protein product is CASGDRGFEQYF. This chain uses TRBV19 with TRBJ2-7; 11 nucleotides align to TRBD1. V was clipped by 8 bases and J by 6 bases; unmatched bases: 3. Germline V lookup: CDR1 LNHDA, CDR2 SQIVND (reference sequence). The CDR3 extends over 12 amino acids.